The rows below give T cell receptor beta chains drawn from one sample of a study of blood T cells in healthy people across ages. TCRdb passed the 5' RACE reads through MiXCR, listing each CDR3 protein once. The sample records 700,000 or so distinct CDR3 sequences, roughly 41% being singletons. Sequencing was done on a sample of blood. The receptors were gathered from a man older than 75 in good health. Each CDR3 is given with its conserved first and last residue. The order of the fields is CDR3 DNA, CDR3 protein, V gene, clone size, J gene, CDR3 length, D gene. A D gene is named only where the DNA matches it firmly. Size is omitted from some rows. Given values are once, few, many or a class for expanded clones.

TGTGCCAGCAGCCCCTGGACAGGTAGCAAAAACATTCAGTACTTC | CASSPWTGSKNIQYF | TRBV7-2 | few | TRBJ2-4 | 15 | TRBD1
TGTGCCAGCAGCCCGAGCGGGAGGAGCGTCCGGGAGACCCAGTACTTC | CASSPSGRSVRETQYF | TRBV7-2 | - | TRBJ2-5 | 16 | TRBD2
TGTGCCAGCAGCAGGGAACCTAGCACAGATACGCAGTATTTT | CASSREPSTDTQYF | TRBV6-4 | once | TRBJ2-3 | 14 | -
TGTGCCAGCAGTTTAGCGGGACAGTTGGGGTTCTTC | CASSLAGQLGFF | TRBV12-3/TRBV12-4 | few | TRBJ2-1 | 12 | TRBD1
TGTGCCAGCAGCCAAGACTGGGTCAGGACTAGCGGGAGCACAGATACGCAGTATTTT | CASSQDWVRTSGSTDTQYF | TRBV4-2 | few | TRBJ2-3 | 19 | TRBD2
TGTGCCAGCCGGGGGGAGGGAACGGGCAATGAGCAGTACTTC | CASRGEGTGNEQYF | TRBV6-6 | - | TRBJ2-7 | 14 | TRBD2
TGCGCCAGCAGGAAGGGCACACACAGGAGCTCCTACAATGAGCAGTTCTTC | CASRKGTHRSSYNEQFF | TRBV4-3 | once | TRBJ2-1 | 17 | -
TGTGCCAGCAGCCGAGACCTAGCGGGAGGATACGAGCAGTACTTC | CASSRDLAGGYEQYF | TRBV4-2 | few | TRBJ2-7 | 15 | TRBD2
TGTGCCAGCAGCTTAACCACTACGGGTGAGACCCAGTACTTC | CASSLTTTGETQYF | TRBV7-3 | few | TRBJ2-5 | 14 | -
TGCGGTGCTAGAGATGAGCGGAACCTCTACAATGAGCAGTTCTTC | CGARDERNLYNEQFF | TRBV20-1 | - | TRBJ2-1 | 15 | -
TGTGCCAGCAAGAACCGGGACAGGGAAATTCAAGAGACCCAGTACTTC | CASKNRDREIQETQYF | TRBV28 | - | TRBJ2-5 | 16 | TRBD1
TGCAGTGCCAACCGGGACAGGGGTTACGGCTACACCTTC | CSANRDRGYGYTF | TRBV20-1 | - | TRBJ1-2 | 13 | TRBD1
TGCAGCGTTGAGGCAGGTCAAGGCACAGATACGCAGTATTTT | CSVEAGQGTDTQYF | TRBV29-1 | - | TRBJ2-3 | 14 | -
TGTGCCAGCAGTGAAAGCTCGGGACAGGGTCGAACTCAGGGCTACACCTTC | CASSESSGQGRTQGYTF | TRBV25-1 | few | TRBJ1-2 | 17 | TRBD1
TGTGCCAGCAGTTACACGGGACGGACTAGGAACACCGGGGAGCTGTTTTTT | CASSYTGRTRNTGELFF | TRBV6-5 | few | TRBJ2-2 | 17 | TRBD2
TGTGCCAGCAGCTTACAGACTCGGCGAGCGGCAGATACGCAGTATTTT | CASSLQTRRAADTQYF | TRBV11-2 | few | TRBJ2-3 | 16 | -
TGTGCCAGCAGACGGGGGAGCTCCTACAATGAGCAGTTCTTC | CASRRGSSYNEQFF | TRBV7-2 | - | TRBJ2-1 | 14 | -
TGTGCCAGCAGTGACAGGGATGGCTACACCTTC | CASSDRDGYTF | TRBV28 | - | TRBJ1-2 | 11 | TRBD1
TGTGCCAGCAGCCAAGAGGAAGGGACTAGGGAGCAGTACTTC | CASSQEEGTREQYF | TRBV4-2 | - | TRBJ2-5 | 14 | TRBD2
TGTACCAGCAGAGATTCCGGGACTAGCGGGGGCCTCACCCTCTACGAGCAGTACTTC | CTSRDSGTSGGLTLYEQYF | TRBV25-1 | - | TRBJ2-7 | 19 | TRBD2
TGCAGCGTTCGACAGGGAAGAGAAAAACTGTTTTTT | CSVRQGREKLFF | TRBV29-1 | few | TRBJ1-4 | 12 | TRBD1
TGTGCCAGCAGTTTCGGGCAGGGAGGGCATGCAGATACGCAGTATTTT | CASSFGQGGHADTQYF | TRBV12-3/TRBV12-4 | - | TRBJ2-3 | 16 | TRBD2
TGCGCCAGCAGCCTAAGAAGGGCGGACCGAAGATATTCCTCTGGGGCCAACGTCCTGACTTTC | CASSLRRADRRYSSGANVLTF | TRBV4-3 | many | TRBJ2-6 | 21 | -
TGCAGTGCTTCCAATGCCCGGGACAGGGGCTTTTCTAAGCAGTACTTC | CSASNARDRGFSKQYF | TRBV20-1 | few | TRBJ2-7 | 16 | TRBD1
TGTGCCAGCAGCCCACAGCGACATAATTCACCCCTCCACTTT | CASSPQRHNSPLHF | TRBV5-6 | once | TRBJ1-6 | 14 | -
TGCAGCGTACTTTTAGCGGGAGGGCCTTTGACCCAGTACTTC | CSVLLAGGPLTQYF | TRBV29-1 | many | TRBJ2-5 | 14 | TRBD2
TGTGCCATCAGTACGGACAGGGGGCCCCATGGCTACACCTTC | CAISTDRGPHGYTF | TRBV10-3 | - | TRBJ1-2 | 14 | TRBD1
TGTGCCAGCAGTTTAAGTACTAGCGGTAAAAACATTCAGTACTTC | CASSLSTSGKNIQYF | TRBV12-3/TRBV12-4 | many | TRBJ2-4 | 15 | TRBD2
TGCAGTGCCCATCGGGACTGGAGGTACAATGAGCAGTTCTTC | CSAHRDWRYNEQFF | TRBV20-1 | - | TRBJ2-1 | 14 | -
TGCGCCAGCAGCTCAGACCCCTCCAGGGGTCCCTATGGCTACACCTTC | CASSSDPSRGPYGYTF | TRBV5-1 | - | TRBJ1-2 | 16 | -
TGTGCCAGCCAAAGAGGGGTTCGGTTCCAAGAGACCCAGTACTTC | CASQRGVRFQETQYF | TRBV12-3/TRBV12-4 | few | TRBJ2-5 | 15 | -
TGCAGTGCTAGACTAACAAACAGGGTTTCCGCCTCTAGCACAGATACGCAGTATTTT | CSARLTNRVSASSTDTQYF | TRBV20-1 | few | TRBJ2-3 | 19 | -
TGTGCCAGCAGCGGGACTAGCTCGGGGTCCTACGAGCAGTACTTC | CASSGTSSGSYEQYF | TRBV6-2/TRBV6-3 | - | TRBJ2-7 | 15 | TRBD2
TGTGCCAGCAGCCTCGACGTAATCCAAGAGACCCAGTACTTC | CASSLDVIQETQYF | TRBV7-2 | - | TRBJ2-5 | 14 | -
TGTGCCAGCAGCTGGGAAATAGGGGGGCAAAATGAGCAGTTCTTC | CASSWEIGGQNEQFF | TRBV11-3 | - | TRBJ2-1 | 15 | -
TGTGCCAGCAGCCTCCAGGGATCAGGTGAAGCTTTCTTT | CASSLQGSGEAFF | TRBV7-9 | - | TRBJ1-1 | 13 | -
TGCAGTGCTAGAGATCTCACGAGCACAGATACGCAGTATTTT | CSARDLTSTDTQYF | TRBV20-1 | few | TRBJ2-3 | 14 | -
TGTGCCAGCAGCACAATTAGCGGGACCAACACCGGGGAGCTGTTTTTT | CASSTISGTNTGELFF | TRBV7-2 | - | TRBJ2-2 | 16 | TRBD2
TGTGCCAGCAGTCCCCCCGGGACTCTGCAAGAGACCCAGTACTTC | CASSPPGTLQETQYF | TRBV28 | few | TRBJ2-5 | 15 | -
TGCAGTGCTAGAGATCTCCCGGGCCCCCAGCCCAATGAGCAGTTCTTC | CSARDLPGPQPNEQFF | TRBV20-1 | - | TRBJ2-1 | 16 | -
TGCAGCGTTGGTTCCGAGACAGTGAACACTGAAGCTTTCTTT | CSVGSETVNTEAFF | TRBV29-1 | many | TRBJ1-1 | 14 | -
TGCGCCAGCAGCTTGGAAGAATCAGGGATCGCGGAGACCCAGTACTTC | CASSLEESGIAETQYF | TRBV5-1 | few | TRBJ2-5 | 16 | -
TGTGCCAGCAGCTTAGTGAGTGGACAGCTTTCCTACGAGCAGTACTTC | CASSLVSGQLSYEQYF | TRBV7-2 | - | TRBJ2-7 | 16 | -
TGTGCCAGCAGTGAGTTCCGAGGGACTAGCCTAACTGAGCAGTACTTC | CASSEFRGTSLTEQYF | TRBV25-1 | - | TRBJ2-5 | 16 | TRBD2
TGCGCTGGCGGGGCTTCCTACAATGAGCAGTTCTTC | CAGGASYNEQFF | TRBV29-1 | - | TRBJ2-1 | 12 | -